The subject of this entry is one T cell receptor (beta chain). The antigen is undetermined. The sample originates from a study of T cell responses to AZD1222 COVID-19 vaccine. Broader study findings: Unmutated variant regions are reportedly the target of nearly half of TCRs that are spike-specific.

Sequencing used immunoSEQ multiplex PCR; TCRdb keeps in-frame clones, though not all of them. The data show 150,000 to 200,000 clones, with more than 85% seen just once and less than 1.5% held by the top ten. The V gene's germline CDR1 is LNHDA and CDR2 SQIVND (reference sequence). Trimming took 6 bases from V and 1 from J; bases not matched to a gene: 7. The CDR3 is 16 residues long. V and J are TRBV19 and TRBJ1-2; 11 bases agree with TRBD1. Source: peripheral blood, taken 28 days after the second AZD1222 dose. The source is an adult who received the AZD1222 COVID-19 vaccine. CDR3 loop: CASSTTGTGGNYGYTF. The CDR3 region has the DNA TGTGCCAGTAGCACAACCGGGACAGGGGGTAACTATGGCTACACCTTC.